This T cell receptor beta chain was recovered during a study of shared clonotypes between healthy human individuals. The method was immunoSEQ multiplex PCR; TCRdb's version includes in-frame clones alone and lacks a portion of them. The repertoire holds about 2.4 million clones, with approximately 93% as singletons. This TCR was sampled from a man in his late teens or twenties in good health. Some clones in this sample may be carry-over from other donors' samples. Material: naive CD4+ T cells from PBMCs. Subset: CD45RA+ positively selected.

CDR3 in amino acids: CASSRDRGPYGYTF. CDR3 sequence (DNA): TGTGCCAGCAGTCGGGACAGGGGTCCCTATGGCTACACCTTC. The V gene is TRBV28, the J gene TRBJ1-2; 10 bases line up with TRBD1. V lost 5 bases, J lost 4 bases, and 4 bases stayed unmatched. The CDR3 spans 14 residues. The germline gives CDR1 MDHEN, CDR2 SYDVKM.